The rows below give T cell receptor beta chains drawn from one sample of a study of T cell repertoires in cytomegalovirus infection. Each CDR3 protein gets one entry after TCRdb re-called the reads with MiXCR. The data hold about 450,000 distinct CDR3 sequences, with approximately 30% observed a single time. The sample was PBMCs. These receptors came from a human donor in good health (CMV status not recorded). Some clones in this sample may be carry-over from other donors' samples. The CDR3 runs from the conserved cysteine through the conserved F or W. Fields, in order: V gene, J gene, CDR3 protein.

v_call: TRBV19
j_call: TRBJ1-5
cdr3_aa: CASSRLGRPPHF

v_call: TRBV12-3/TRBV12-4
j_call: TRBJ1-1
cdr3_aa: CASSLSPGMNTEAFF

v_call: TRBV12-3/TRBV12-4
j_call: TRBJ2-5
cdr3_aa: CASSLTGTPYQETQYF

v_call: TRBV20-1
j_call: TRBJ2-7
cdr3_aa: CSARISSYEQYF

v_call: TRBV7-2
j_call: TRBJ1-2
cdr3_aa: CASSFQGHTRGYTF

v_call: TRBV7-2
j_call: TRBJ2-1
cdr3_aa: CASSLGTGINRGSYNEQFF

v_call: TRBV6-1
j_call: TRBJ1-5
cdr3_aa: CASSEGSGEFNQPQHF

v_call: TRBV4-2
j_call: TRBJ1-2
cdr3_aa: CASSQDPRPGTDYGYTF

v_call: TRBV5-4
j_call: TRBJ2-1
cdr3_aa: CASSLGFGTGDNEQFF

v_call: TRBV5-1
j_call: TRBJ2-5
cdr3_aa: CASSLGQLKETQYF

v_call: TRBV20-1
j_call: TRBJ2-3
cdr3_aa: CSAVRGDTDTQYF

v_call: TRBV11-2
j_call: TRBJ2-2
cdr3_aa: CASSLAQGAAGELFF

v_call: TRBV7-8
j_call: TRBJ1-6
cdr3_aa: CASRQDRSNNSPLHF

v_call: TRBV7-6
j_call: TRBJ1-3
cdr3_aa: CASSNDRGGYGTIYF

v_call: TRBV7-9
j_call: TRBJ1-1
cdr3_aa: CASSLTVAEAFF

v_call: TRBV29-1
j_call: TRBJ2-1
cdr3_aa: CSVEVGAAYNEQFF

v_call: TRBV10-3
j_call: TRBJ2-3
cdr3_aa: CAISESGAGGPADTQYF

v_call: TRBV12-3/TRBV12-4
j_call: TRBJ1-6
cdr3_aa: CASSLAGARHSPLHF

v_call: TRBV6-2/TRBV6-3
j_call: TRBJ2-2
cdr3_aa: CASNVQPNTGELFF

v_call: TRBV12-3/TRBV12-4
j_call: TRBJ1-2
cdr3_aa: CASRPPGQGWGYGGYTF

v_call: TRBV3-1
j_call: TRBJ2-7
cdr3_aa: CASSQDETGPRVEQYF

v_call: TRBV6-6
j_call: TRBJ1-3
cdr3_aa: CASSYEGVTGNTIYF

v_call: TRBV5-1
j_call: TRBJ1-1
cdr3_aa: CASSWEGQMNTEAFF

v_call: TRBV7-6
j_call: TRBJ2-7
cdr3_aa: CASSSPGQGPYEQYF

v_call: TRBV7-6
j_call: TRBJ2-3
cdr3_aa: CASSSRWFAETQYF

v_call: TRBV19
j_call: TRBJ1-2
cdr3_aa: CASKRAYLTNYGYTF

v_call: TRBV4-1
j_call: TRBJ1-1
cdr3_aa: CASSQDSVGGNTEAFF

v_call: TRBV19
j_call: TRBJ1-1
cdr3_aa: CASAKTVNMNTEAFF

v_call: TRBV19
j_call: TRBJ1-2
cdr3_aa: CASSPPGTVYGYTF

v_call: TRBV6-6
j_call: TRBJ1-3
cdr3_aa: CASSYDVRMVSGNTIYF

v_call: TRBV5-4
j_call: TRBJ1-1
cdr3_aa: CASSSNTGRGAFF

v_call: TRBV6-2/TRBV6-3
j_call: TRBJ2-3
cdr3_aa: CASSYDFPLTDTKYF

v_call: TRBV6-6
j_call: TRBJ2-7
cdr3_aa: CASSYGMNREVDF

v_call: TRBV25-1
j_call: TRBJ2-1
cdr3_aa: CASSEVGPGAYNEQFF

v_call: TRBV7-2
j_call: TRBJ2-7
cdr3_aa: CASSLAVGVAYEQYF

v_call: TRBV6-1
j_call: TRBJ1-6
cdr3_aa: CASSSPSGMGSSPLHF

v_call: TRBV18
j_call: TRBJ2-5
cdr3_aa: CASSPPEGRETQYF

v_call: TRBV12-3/TRBV12-4
j_call: TRBJ2-4
cdr3_aa: CASSINLRTGISKNIQYF

v_call: TRBV11-2
j_call: TRBJ2-3
cdr3_aa: CASSSTGLLKDTQYF

v_call: TRBV19
j_call: TRBJ1-6
cdr3_aa: CASTLRGADSPLHF

v_call: TRBV6-2/TRBV6-3
j_call: TRBJ2-7
cdr3_aa: CASRAGTSSEQYF

v_call: TRBV12-3/TRBV12-4
j_call: TRBJ2-7
cdr3_aa: CASSRDRASYEQYF

v_call: TRBV28
j_call: TRBJ2-1
cdr3_aa: CASSPWTSGGAGEQFF

v_call: TRBV7-2
j_call: TRBJ1-2
cdr3_aa: CARTTLRDYGYSF

v_call: TRBV5-1
j_call: TRBJ2-5
cdr3_aa: CASSSRTKETQYF

v_call: TRBV4-1
j_call: TRBJ2-2
cdr3_aa: CASSYTWGDTGELFF

v_call: TRBV4-1
j_call: TRBJ2-7
cdr3_aa: CASSQRSGYEQYF